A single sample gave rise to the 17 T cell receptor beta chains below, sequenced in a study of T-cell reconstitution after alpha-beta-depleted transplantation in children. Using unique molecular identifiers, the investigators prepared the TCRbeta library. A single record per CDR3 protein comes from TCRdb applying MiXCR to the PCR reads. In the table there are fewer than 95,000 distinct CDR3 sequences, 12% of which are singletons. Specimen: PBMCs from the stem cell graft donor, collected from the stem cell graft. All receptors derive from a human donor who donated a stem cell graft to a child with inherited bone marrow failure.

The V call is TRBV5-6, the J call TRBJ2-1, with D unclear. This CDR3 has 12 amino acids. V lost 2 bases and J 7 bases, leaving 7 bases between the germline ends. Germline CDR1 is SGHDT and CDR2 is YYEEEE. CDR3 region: CASSFNRNEQFF. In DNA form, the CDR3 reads TGTGCCAGCAGCTTTAATAGGAATGAGCAGTTCTTC.

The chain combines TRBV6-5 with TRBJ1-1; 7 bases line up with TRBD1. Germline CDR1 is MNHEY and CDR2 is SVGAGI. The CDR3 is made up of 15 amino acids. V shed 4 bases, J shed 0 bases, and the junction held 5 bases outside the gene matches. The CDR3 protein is CASSWGTDMNTEAFF. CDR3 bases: TGTGCCAGCAGTTGGGGGACAGACATGAACACTGAAGCTTTCTTT.

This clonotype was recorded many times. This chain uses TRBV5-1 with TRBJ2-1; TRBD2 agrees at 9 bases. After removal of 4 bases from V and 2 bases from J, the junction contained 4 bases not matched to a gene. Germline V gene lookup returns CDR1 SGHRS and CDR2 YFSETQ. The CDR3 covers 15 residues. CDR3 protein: CASSRGLATYNEQFF. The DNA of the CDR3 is TGCGCCAGCAGCCGCGGACTAGCGACCTACAATGAGCAGTTCTTC.

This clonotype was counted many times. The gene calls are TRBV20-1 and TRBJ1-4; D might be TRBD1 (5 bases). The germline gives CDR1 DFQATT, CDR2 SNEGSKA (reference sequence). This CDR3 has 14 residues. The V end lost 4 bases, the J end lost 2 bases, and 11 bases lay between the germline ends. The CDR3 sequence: CSAIRAGTNEKLFF. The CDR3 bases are TGCAGTGCTATAAGGGCAGGGACTAATGAAAAACTGTTTTTT.

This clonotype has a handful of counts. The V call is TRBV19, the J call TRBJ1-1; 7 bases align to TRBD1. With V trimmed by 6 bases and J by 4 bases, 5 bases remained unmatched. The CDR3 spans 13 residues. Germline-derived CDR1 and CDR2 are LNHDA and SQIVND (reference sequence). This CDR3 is CASRGTESTEAFF. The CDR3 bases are TGTGCCAGTAGGGGGACAGAGTCCACTGAAGCTTTCTTT.

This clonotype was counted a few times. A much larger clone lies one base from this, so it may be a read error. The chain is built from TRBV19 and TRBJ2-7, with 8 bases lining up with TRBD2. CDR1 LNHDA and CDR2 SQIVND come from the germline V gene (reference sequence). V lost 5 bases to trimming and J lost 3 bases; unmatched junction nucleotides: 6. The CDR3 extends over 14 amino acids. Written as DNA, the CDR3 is TGTGCCAGTAGTGTAGCGGGGCCAAGCTACGAGCAGTACTTC. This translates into CASSVAGPSYEQYF.

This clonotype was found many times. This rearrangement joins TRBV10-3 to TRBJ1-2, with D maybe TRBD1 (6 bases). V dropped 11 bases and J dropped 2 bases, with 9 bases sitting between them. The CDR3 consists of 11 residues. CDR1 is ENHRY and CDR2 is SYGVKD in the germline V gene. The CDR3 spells CAVTGNYGYTF. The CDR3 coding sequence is TGTGCCGTTACAGGGAACTATGGCTACACCTTC.

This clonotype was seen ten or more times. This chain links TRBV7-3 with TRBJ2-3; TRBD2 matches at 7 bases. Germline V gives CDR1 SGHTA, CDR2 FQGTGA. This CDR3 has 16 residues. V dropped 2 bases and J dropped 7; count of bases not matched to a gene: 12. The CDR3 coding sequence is TGTGCCAGCAGCTTAGTCGTCGGGGGGTGGGTGAATACGCAGTATTTT. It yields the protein CASSLVVGGWVNTQYF.

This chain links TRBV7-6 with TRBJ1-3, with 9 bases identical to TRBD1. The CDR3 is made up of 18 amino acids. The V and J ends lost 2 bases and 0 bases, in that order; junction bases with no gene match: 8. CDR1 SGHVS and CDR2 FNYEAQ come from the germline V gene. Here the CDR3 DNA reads TGTGCCAGCAGCTTATTCTGGGGGACAGGGAGCTCTGGAAACACCATATATTTT. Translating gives CASSLFWGTGSSGNTIYF.

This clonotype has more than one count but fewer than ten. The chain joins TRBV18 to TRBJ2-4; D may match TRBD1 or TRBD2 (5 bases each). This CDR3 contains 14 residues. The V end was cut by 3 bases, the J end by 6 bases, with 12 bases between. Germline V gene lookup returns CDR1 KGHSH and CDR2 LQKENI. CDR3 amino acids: CASSPGPGGNIQYF. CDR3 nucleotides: TGTGCCAGCTCACCGGGACCAGGCGGAAACATTCAGTACTTC. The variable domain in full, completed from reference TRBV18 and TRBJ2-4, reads NAGVMQNPRHLVRRRGQEARLRCSPMKGHSHVYWYRQLPEEGLKFMVYLQKENIIDESGMPKERFSAEFPKEGPSILRIQQVVRGDSAAYFCASSPGPGGNIQYFGAGTRLSVL.

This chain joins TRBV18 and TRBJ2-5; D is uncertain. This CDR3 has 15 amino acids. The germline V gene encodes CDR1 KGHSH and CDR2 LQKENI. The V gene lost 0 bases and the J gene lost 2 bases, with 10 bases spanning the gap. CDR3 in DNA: TGTGCCAGCTCACCACCGGTTGGGCAGCAAGAGACCCAGTACTTC. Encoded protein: CASSPPVGQQETQYF. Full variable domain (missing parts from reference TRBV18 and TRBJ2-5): NAGVMQNPRHLVRRRGQEARLRCSPMKGHSHVYWYRQLPEEGLKFMVYLQKENIIDESGMPKERFSAEFPKEGPSILRIQQVVRGDSAAYFCASSPPVGQQETQYFGPGTRLLVL.

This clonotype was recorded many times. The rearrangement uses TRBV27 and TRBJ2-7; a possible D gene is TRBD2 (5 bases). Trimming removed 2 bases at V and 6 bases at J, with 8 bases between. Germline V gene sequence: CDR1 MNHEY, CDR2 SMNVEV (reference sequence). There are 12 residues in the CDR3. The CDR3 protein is CASSLTGSEQYF. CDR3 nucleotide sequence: TGTGCCAGCAGTTTAACGGGATCCGAGCAGTACTTC.

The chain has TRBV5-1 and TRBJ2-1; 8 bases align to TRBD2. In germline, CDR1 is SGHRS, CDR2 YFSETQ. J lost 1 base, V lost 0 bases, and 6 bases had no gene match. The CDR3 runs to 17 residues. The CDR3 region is CASSLAPRGASYNEQFF. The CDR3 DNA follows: TGCGCCAGCAGCTTGGCACCGCGGGGGGCTTCCTACAATGAGCAGTTCTTC.

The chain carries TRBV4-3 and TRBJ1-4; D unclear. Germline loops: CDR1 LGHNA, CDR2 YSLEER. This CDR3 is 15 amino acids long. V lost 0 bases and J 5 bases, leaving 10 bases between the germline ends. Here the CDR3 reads CASSQDWRLNEKLFF. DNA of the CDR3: TGCGCCAGCAGCCAAGATTGGCGATTGAATGAAAAACTGTTTTTT.

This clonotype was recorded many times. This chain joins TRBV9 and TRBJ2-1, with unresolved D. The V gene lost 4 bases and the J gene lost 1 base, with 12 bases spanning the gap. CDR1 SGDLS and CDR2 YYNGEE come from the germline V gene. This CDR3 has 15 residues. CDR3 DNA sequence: TGTGCCAGCAGCCCAGAGACGGTTTCCTACAATGAGCAGTTCTTC. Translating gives CASSPETVSYNEQFF.

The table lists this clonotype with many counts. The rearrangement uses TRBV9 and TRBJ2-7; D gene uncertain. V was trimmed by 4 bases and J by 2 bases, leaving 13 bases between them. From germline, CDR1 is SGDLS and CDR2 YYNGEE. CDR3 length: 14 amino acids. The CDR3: CASSRAPSPYEQYF. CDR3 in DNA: TGTGCCAGCAGCCGAGCCCCTTCCCCCTACGAGCAGTACTTC.

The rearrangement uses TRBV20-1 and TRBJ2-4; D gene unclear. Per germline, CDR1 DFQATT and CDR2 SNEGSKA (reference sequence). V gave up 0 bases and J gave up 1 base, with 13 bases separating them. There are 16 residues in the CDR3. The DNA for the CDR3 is TGCAGTGCTAGAGATCACAGAGAGAAGGCCAAAAACATTCAGTACTTC. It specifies CSARDHREKAKNIQYF.